This TCR beta chain was identified in a study of post-analysis software for immune sequencing data. General observations from the study: Relative to controls, patients had 4 or 5 TRBV segments at higher frequency, with TRBV5-6, TRBV5-1 and TRBV20-1 among these. People with multiple sclerosis had a significantly lower normalized Chao1 diversity than controls did.

Researchers reported that TCR beta cDNA libraries carried unique molecular identifiers. cDNA molecules numbering 400,000 to 550,000 came from roughly 0.93 to 9.6 million T cells. TCRdb fed the PCR reads into MiXCR, producing one record per CDR3 protein. Among under 650,000 distinct CDR3 sequences listed, about 44% were seen once. Comments on this clonotype: What it recognizes is unknown.

The length of the CDR3 is 13 residues. V lost 2 bases, J lost 4 bases, and 8 bases lay in between. The genes are TRBV12-3 or TRBV12-4 and TRBJ2-5; D remains unclear. The clonotype comes from a girl aged 10 to 17 with multiple sclerosis. The specimen was blood. CDR3 in amino acids: CASSLRATETQYF. CDR3 nucleotides: TGTGCCAGCAGTTTACGAGCAACAGAGACCCAGTACTTC.